This TCR beta chain came from a study of CXCR3-negative and CXCR3-positive naive CD8 T cells. Across the whole study: Around 140 million TRB reads were obtained overall (about 1.5 +/- 0.3 million per library). Study results and caveats: Freshly isolated PBMCs were used in most assays, given partial CXCR3 loss after freezing.

This CDR3 comprises 14 residues. Looked up from germline, CDR1 is KGHSY and CDR2 is FQNENV. It was by 5' RACE with UMI labels that the TRB cDNA libraries were prepared. TCRdb reworked the 5' RACE reads into one entry per CDR3 protein, no DNA. This table holds tens of thousands of distinct CDR3 sequences. Concerning this clonotype itself: What it recognizes is unknown.

The clonotype was recovered from a human donor in good health. Some clones in this sample may be carry-over from other donors' samples. This chain links TRBV16 with TRBJ2-7; the D call of TRBD1 rests on TCRdb alone, since no DNA is present to check it. The sample taken for sequencing was naive CXCR3- CD8+ T cells from blood. The sample's subset: CD45RO-CCR7+CD27+CD95- naive CD8+ T cells lacking CXCR3 (TNR3-). CDR3 protein: CASSQGTGDTEQYF.